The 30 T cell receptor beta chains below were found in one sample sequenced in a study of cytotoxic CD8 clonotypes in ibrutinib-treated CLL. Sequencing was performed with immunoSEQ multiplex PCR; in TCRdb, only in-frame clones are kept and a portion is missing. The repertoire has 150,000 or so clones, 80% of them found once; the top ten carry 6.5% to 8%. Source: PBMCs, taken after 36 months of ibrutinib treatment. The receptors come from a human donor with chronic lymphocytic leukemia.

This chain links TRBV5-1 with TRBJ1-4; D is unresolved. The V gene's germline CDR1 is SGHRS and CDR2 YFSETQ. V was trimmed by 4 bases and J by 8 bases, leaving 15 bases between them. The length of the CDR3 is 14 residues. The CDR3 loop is CASSETSSDEKLFF. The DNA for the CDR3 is TGCGCCAGCAGCGAGACATCCTCGGACGAAAAACTGTTTTTT.

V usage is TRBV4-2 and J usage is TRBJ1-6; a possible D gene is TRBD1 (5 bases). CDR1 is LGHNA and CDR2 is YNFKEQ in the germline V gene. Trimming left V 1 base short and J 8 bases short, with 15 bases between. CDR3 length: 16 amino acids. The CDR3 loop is CASSQGEGKGHSPLHF. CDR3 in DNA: TGTGCCAGCAGCCAAGGTGAAGGGAAGGGGCATTCACCCCTCCACTTT.

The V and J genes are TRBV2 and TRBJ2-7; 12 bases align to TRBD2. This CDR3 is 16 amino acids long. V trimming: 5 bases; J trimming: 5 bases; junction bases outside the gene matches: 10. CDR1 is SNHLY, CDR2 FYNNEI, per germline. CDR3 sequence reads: CASSRKTSGRFNEQYF. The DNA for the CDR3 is TGTGCCAGCAGTCGAAAGACTAGCGGGAGATTCAACGAGCAGTACTTC.

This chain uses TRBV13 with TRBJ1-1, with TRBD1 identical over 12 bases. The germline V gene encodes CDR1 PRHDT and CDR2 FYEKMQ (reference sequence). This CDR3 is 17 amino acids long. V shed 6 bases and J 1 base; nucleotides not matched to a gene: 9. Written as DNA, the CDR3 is TGTGCCAGCAGTCAAAGGGACAGGGGGCTGTCGAACACTGAAGCTTTCTTT. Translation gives CASSQRDRGLSNTEAFF.

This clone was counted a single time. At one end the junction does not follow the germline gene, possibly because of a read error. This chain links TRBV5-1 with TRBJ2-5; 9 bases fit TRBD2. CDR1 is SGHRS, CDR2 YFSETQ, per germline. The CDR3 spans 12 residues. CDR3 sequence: CASSLGSGGANF. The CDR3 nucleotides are TGCGCCAGCAGCTTGGGTAGCGGGGGCGCGAACTTC.

The CDR3 reads CASSPGTSNQPQHF. CDR3 coding DNA: TGTGCCAGCAGCCCCGGGACAAGCAATCAGCCCCAGCATTTT. The chain carries TRBV13 and TRBJ1-5, with D tentatively TRBD1 (6 bases). The CDR3 runs 14 residues. Between the trimmed V and J ends, which lost 5 bases and 1 base, there was a span of 9 bases. Looked up from germline, CDR1 is PRHDT and CDR2 is FYEKMQ (reference sequence).

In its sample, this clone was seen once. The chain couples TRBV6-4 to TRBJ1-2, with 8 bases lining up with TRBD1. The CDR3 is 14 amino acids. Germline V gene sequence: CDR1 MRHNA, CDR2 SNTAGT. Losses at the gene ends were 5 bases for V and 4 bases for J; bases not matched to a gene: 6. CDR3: CASSHGQGSYGYTF. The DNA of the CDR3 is TGTGCCAGCAGTCATGGACAGGGATCCTATGGCTACACCTTC.

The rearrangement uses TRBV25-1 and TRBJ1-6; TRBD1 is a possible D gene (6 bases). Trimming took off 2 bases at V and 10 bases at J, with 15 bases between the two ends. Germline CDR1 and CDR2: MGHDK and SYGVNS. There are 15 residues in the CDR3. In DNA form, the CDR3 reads TGTGCCAGCAGTGAACAACAGGGCGTGGGGTCACCCCTCCACTTT. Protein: CASSEQQGVGSPLHF.

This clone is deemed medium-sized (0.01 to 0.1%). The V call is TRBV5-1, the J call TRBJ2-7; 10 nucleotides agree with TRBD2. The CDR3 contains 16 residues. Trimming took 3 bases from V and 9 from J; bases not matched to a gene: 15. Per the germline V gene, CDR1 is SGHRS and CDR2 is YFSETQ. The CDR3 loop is CASSSRWEREGLSQYF. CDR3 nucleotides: TGCGCCAGCAGCTCCCGATGGGAGCGGGAGGGCCTATCGCAGTACTTC. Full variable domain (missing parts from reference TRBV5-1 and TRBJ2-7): KAGVTQTPRYLIKTRGQQVTLSCSPISGHRSVSWYQQTPGQGLQFLFEYFSETQRNKGNFPGRFSGRQFSNSRSEMNVSTLELGDSALYLCASSSRWEREGLSQYFGPGTRLTVT.

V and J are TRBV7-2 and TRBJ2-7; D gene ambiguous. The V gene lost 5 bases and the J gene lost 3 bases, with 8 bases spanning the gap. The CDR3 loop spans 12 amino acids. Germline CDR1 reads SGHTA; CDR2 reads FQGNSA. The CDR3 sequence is CASSVGYYEQYF. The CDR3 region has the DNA TGTGCCAGCAGCGTGGGTTACTACGAGCAGTACTTC. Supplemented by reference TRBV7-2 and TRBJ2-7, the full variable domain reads GAGVSQSPSNKVTEKGKDVELRCDPISGHTALYWYRQSLGQGLEFLIYFQGNSAPDKSGLPSDRFSAERTGGSVSTLTIQRTQQEDSAVYLCASSVGYYEQYFGPGTRLTVT.

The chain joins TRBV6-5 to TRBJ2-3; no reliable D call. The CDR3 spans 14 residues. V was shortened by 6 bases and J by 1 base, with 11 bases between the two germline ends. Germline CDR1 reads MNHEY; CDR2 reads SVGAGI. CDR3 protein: CASSPIRRTDTQYF. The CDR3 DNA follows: TGTGCCAGCAGCCCTATCAGACGCACAGATACGCAGTATTTT.

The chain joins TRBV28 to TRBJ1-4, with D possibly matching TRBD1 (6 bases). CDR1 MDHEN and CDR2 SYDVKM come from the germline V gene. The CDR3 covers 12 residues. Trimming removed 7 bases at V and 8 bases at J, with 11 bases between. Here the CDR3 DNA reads TGTGCCAGCAATTGGGGGCGGGAAAAACTGTTTTTT. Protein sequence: CASNWGREKLFF.

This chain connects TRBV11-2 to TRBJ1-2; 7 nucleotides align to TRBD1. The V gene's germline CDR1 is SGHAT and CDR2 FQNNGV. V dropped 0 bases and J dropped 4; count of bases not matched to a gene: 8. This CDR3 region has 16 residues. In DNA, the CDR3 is TGTGCCAGCAGCTTAGATTTCCCGGGACAGAGCTATGGCTACACCTTC. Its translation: CASSLDFPGQSYGYTF.

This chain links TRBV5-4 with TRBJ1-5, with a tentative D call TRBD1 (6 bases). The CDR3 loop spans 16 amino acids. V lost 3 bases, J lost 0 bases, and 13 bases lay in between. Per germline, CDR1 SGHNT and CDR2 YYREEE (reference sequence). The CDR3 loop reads CASSWGGGYSNQPQHF. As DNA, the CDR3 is TGTGCCAGCAGCTGGGGCGGGGGCTATAGCAATCAGCCCCAGCATTTT.

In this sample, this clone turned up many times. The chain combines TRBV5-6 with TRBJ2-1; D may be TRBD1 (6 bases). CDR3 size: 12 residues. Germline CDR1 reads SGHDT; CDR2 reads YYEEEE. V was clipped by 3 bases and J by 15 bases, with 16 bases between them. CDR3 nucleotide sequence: TGTGCCAGCAGCTCTACAGGGAAGTCAACGTTCTTC. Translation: CASSSTGKSTFF.

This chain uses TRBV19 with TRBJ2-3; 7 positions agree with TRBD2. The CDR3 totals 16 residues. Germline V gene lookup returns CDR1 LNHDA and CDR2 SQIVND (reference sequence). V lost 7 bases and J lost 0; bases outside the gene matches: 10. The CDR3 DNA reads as TGTGCCAGTAAGGAGCGGGGAGGGACTAGCACAGATACGCAGTATTTT. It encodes CASKERGGTSTDTQYF. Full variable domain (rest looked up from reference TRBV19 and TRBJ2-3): DGGITQSPKYLFRKEGQNVTLSCEQNLNHDAMYWYRQDPGQGLRLIYYSQIVNDFQKGDIAEGYSVSREKKESFPLTVTSAQKNPTAFYLCASKERGGTSTDTQYFGPGTRLTVL.

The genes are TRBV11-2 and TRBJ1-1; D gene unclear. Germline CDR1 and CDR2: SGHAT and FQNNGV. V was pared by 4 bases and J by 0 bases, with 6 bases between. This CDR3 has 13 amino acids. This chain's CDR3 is CASSSSMNTEAFF. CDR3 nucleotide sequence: TGTGCCAGCAGCTCCTCCATGAACACTGAAGCTTTCTTT.

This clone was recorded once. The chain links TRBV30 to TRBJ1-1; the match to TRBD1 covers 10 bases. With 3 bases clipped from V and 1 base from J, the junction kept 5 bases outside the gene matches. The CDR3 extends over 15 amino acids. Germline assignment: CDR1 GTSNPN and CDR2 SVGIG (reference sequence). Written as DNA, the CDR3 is TGTGCCTGGAGCCTCCGGGACAGGGGGAACACTGAAGCTTTCTTT. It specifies CAWSLRDRGNTEAFF.

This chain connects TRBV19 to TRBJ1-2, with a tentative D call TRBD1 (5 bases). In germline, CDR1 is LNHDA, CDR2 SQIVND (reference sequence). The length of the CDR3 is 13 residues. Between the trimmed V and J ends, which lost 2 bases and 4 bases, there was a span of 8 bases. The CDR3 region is CASSITGAYGYTF. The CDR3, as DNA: TGTGCCAGTAGTATAACAGGCGCCTATGGCTACACCTTC.

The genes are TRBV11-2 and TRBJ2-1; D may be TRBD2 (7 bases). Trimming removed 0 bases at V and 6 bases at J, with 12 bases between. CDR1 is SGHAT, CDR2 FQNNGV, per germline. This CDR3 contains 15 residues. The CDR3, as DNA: TGTGCCAGCAGCTTAGAGGGGGGGCCTCTCAATGAGCAGTTCTTC. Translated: CASSLEGGPLNEQFF.

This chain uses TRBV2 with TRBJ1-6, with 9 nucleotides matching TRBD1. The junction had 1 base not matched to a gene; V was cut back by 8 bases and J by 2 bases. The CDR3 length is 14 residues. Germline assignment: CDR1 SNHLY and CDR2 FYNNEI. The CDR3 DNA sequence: TGTGCCAGCGGACAGGGGCCCTATAATTCACCCCTCCACTTT. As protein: CASGQGPYNSPLHF.

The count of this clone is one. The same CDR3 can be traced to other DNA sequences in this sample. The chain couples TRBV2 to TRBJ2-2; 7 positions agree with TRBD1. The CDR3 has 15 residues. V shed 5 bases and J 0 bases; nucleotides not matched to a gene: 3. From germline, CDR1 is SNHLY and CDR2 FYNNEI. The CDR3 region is CASSPGTANTGELFF. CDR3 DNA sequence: TGTGCCAGCAGTCCCGGGACAGCGAACACCGGGGAGCTGTTTTTT.

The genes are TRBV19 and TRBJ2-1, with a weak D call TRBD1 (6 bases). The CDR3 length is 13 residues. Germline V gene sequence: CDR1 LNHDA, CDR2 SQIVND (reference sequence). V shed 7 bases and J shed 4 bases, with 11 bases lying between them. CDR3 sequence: CASTGTPYNEQFF. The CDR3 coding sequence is TGTGCCAGTACCGGGACACCATACAATGAGCAGTTCTTC.

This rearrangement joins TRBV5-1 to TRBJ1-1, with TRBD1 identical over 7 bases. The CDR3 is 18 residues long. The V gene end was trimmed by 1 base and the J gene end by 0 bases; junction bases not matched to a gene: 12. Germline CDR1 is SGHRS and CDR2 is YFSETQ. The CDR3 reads CASSLHYRPGQMNTEAFF. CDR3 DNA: TGCGCCAGCAGCTTGCACTATCGGCCGGGACAGATGAACACTGAAGCTTTCTTT.

The CDR3 nucleotides read TGTGCCACCAGCAGAGTTTGGGCAGGGGGGTTGCACACTGAAGCTTTCTTT. It specifies CATSRVWAGGLHTEAFF. The J gene is TRBJ1-1, the V gene TRBV15; TRBD1 matches at 7 bases. Germline trimming cut 1 base from V and 3 bases from J; bases unmatched to any gene: 11. Per germline, CDR1 LNHNV and CDR2 YYDKDF (reference sequence). The CDR3 spans 17 residues.

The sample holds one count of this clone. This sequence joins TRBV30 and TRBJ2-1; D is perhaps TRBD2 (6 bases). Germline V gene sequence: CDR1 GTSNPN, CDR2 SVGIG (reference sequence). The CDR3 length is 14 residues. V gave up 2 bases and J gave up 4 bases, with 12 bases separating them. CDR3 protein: CAWSMLARYNEQFF. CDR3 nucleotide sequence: TGTGCCTGGAGTATGCTAGCGAGATACAATGAGCAGTTCTTC.

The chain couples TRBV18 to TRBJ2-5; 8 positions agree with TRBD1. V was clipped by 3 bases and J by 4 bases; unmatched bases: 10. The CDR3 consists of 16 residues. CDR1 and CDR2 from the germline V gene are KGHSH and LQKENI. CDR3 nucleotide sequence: TGTGCCAGCTCACCCGTCCGTACAGGGGGTTCAGAGACCCAGTACTTC. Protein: CASSPVRTGGSETQYF.

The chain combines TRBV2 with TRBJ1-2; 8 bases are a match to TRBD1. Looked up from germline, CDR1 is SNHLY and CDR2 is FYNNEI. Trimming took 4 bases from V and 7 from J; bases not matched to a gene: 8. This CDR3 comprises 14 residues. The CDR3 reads CASSVSGTGSGYTF. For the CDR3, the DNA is TGTGCCAGCAGTGTCTCCGGGACAGGATCTGGCTACACCTTC.

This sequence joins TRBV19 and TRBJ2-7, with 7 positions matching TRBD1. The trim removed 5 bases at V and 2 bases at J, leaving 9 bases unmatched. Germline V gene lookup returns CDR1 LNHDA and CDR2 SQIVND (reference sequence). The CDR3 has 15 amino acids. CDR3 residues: CASSDPGQAAYEQYF. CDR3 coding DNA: TGTGCCAGTAGTGACCCTGGACAGGCAGCCTACGAGCAGTACTTC.

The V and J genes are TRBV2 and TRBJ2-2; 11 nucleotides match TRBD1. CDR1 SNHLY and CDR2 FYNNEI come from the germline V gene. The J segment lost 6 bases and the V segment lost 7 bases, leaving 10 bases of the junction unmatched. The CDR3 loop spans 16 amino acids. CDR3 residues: CASIRPGTGGSGELFF. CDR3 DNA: TGTGCCAGCATCCGCCCCGGGACAGGGGGATCCGGGGAGCTGTTTTTT. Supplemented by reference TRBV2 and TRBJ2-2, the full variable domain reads EPEVTQTPSHQVTQMGQEVILRCVPISNHLYFYWYRQILGQKVEFLVSFYNNEISEKSEIFDDQFSVERPDGSNFTLKIRSTKLEDSAMYFCASIRPGTGGSGELFFGEGSRLTVL.